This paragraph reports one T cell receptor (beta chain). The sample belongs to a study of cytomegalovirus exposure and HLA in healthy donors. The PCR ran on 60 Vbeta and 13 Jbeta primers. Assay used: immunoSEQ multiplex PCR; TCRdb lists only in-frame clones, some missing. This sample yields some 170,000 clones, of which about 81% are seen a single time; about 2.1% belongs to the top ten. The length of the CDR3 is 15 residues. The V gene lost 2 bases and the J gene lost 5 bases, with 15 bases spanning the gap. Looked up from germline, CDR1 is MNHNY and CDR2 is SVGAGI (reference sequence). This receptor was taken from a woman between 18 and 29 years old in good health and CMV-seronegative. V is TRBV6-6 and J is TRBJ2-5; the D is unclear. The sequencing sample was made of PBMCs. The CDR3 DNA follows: TGTGCCAGCAGTTACGACTCAAGCTTCGGGGAGACCCAGTACTTC. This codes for CASSYDSSFGETQYF.